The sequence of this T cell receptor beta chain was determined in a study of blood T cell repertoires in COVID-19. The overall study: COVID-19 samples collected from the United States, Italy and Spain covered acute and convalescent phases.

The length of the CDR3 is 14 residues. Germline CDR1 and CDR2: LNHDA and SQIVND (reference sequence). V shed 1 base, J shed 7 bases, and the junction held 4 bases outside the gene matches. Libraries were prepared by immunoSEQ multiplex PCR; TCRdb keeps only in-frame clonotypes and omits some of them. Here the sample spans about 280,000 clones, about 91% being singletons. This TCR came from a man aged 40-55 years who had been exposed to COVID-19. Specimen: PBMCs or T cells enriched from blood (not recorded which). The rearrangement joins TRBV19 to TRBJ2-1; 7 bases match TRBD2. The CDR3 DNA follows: TGTGCCAGTAGTATAGGGGGGAGGGCGAATGAGCAGTTCTTC. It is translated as CASSIGGRANEQFF.